The clone carrying this T cell receptor (beta chain) has a handful of counts. These data come from a study of blood T cells in healthy people across ages. V dropped 3 bases and J dropped 6; count of bases not matched to a gene: 10. The CDR3 loop spans 16 amino acids. The germline V gene encodes CDR1 ENHRY and CDR2 SYGVKD. PCR was performed a second time for 7 to 11 cycles using a sample-barcoded 5' primer and a J-beta primer mix. A 12-random-nucleotide template-switch adaptor tagged each cDNA molecule. TCRdb recomputed calls from the 5' RACE reads with MiXCR, one row per CDR3 protein. The data show about 1.7 million distinct CDR3 sequences, approximately 30% seen once.

The sequenced material came from blood. The TCR was taken from a woman in her 30s in good health. The chain links TRBV10-3 to TRBJ2-2, with 7 bases identical to TRBD2. The CDR3 spells CAISDHVTSRPGELFF. The CDR3 nucleotides are TGTGCCATCAGTGACCATGTGACTAGCCGGCCCGGGGAGCTGTTTTTT.